This entry lists 27 T cell receptor beta chains sequenced from one sample in a study of neoadjuvant nivolumab and ipilimumab in lung cancer. The protocol was immunoSEQ multiplex PCR, while the TCRdb copy is restricted to in-frame clones and leaves out a portion. This sample has thousands of clones, with 70% to 80% found just once. The sample was adjacent normal lung tissue, taken after neoadjuvant nivolumab, alone or with ipilimumab, at or shortly before surgery. Receptor source: an adult with non-small cell lung cancer.

This sequence joins TRBV30 and TRBJ2-5; 10 nucleotides agree with TRBD2. The CDR3 runs 14 residues. V shed 8 bases and J 1 base; nucleotides not matched to a gene: 7. CDR1 and CDR2 (germline): GTSNPN, SVGIG (reference sequence). CDR3 in DNA: TGTGCCCGTAGTAGCGGGGGGCTCCAAGAGACCCAGTACTTC. Translation: CARSSGGLQETQYF. The variable domain in full, completed from reference TRBV30 and TRBJ2-5, reads SQTIHQWPATLVQPVGSPLSLECTVEGTSNPNLYWYRQAAGRGLQLLFYSVGIGQISSEVPQNLSASRPQDRQFILSSKKLLLSDSGFYLCARSSGGLQETQYFGPGTRLLVL.

This rearrangement joins TRBV7-9 to TRBJ2-5; 13 nucleotides align to TRBD2. V shed 5 bases and J 5 bases; nucleotides not matched to a gene: 5. Germline V gene lookup returns CDR1 SEHNR and CDR2 FQNEAQ (reference sequence). CDR3 length equals 15 residues. The CDR3 nucleotides read TGTGCCAGCAGCCCACTAGCGGGGGGGCAGGAGACCCAGTACTTC. It yields the protein CASSPLAGGQETQYF.

The V call is TRBV6-1, the J call TRBJ2-5; 8 bases align to TRBD2. The CDR3 consists of 14 residues. Germline V gene data show CDR1 as MNHNS and CDR2 as SASEGT. The V and J ends lost 6 bases and 2 bases, in that order; junction bases with no gene match: 5. CDR3 amino acids: CASRSPGGQETQYF. DNA of the CDR3: TGTGCCAGCAGGTCCCCGGGGGGGCAAGAGACCCAGTACTTC.

The chain is built from TRBV6-5 and TRBJ1-2; a possible D gene is TRBD1 (5 bases). The CDR3 is made up of 14 amino acids. The V end was cut by 8 bases, the J end by 2 bases, with 15 bases between. Germline V gives CDR1 MNHEY, CDR2 SVGAGI. CDR3 DNA: TGTGCCAGCTTCAGCACAGGCCGCAACTATGGCTACACCTTC. Translation gives CASFSTGRNYGYTF.

The V gene is TRBV6-6, the J gene TRBJ2-2; unclear D gene. CDR3 length equals 14 residues. Germline V lookup: CDR1 MNHNY, CDR2 SVGAGI (reference sequence). Trimming removed 6 bases at V and 5 bases at J, with 13 bases between. The CDR3 DNA reads TGTGCCAGCAGCCCCCACGCAAGGACCGGGGAGCTGTTTTTT. This codes for CASSPHARTGELFF.

The genes are TRBV30 and TRBJ2-3; 8 bases fit TRBD1. CDR1 is GTSNPN, CDR2 SVGIG, per germline (reference sequence). CDR3 length equals 16 residues. With V trimmed by 0 bases and J by 2 bases, 7 bases remained unmatched. The CDR3 nucleotides read TGTGCCTGGAGTGTCCCCCGGACAGGGAACACAGATACGCAGTATTTT. Amino acids: CAWSVPRTGNTDTQYF.

This rearrangement joins TRBV9 to TRBJ2-5; D ambiguous. The CDR3 runs 14 residues. The V and J ends lost 0 bases and 0 bases respectively, with 6 bases between them. From germline, CDR1 is SGDLS and CDR2 YYNGEE. CDR3 region: CASSVGLHQETQYF. The CDR3 DNA sequence: TGTGCCAGCAGCGTAGGGCTCCACCAAGAGACCCAGTACTTC.

This chain connects TRBV6-1 to TRBJ2-5; D is uncertain. CDR1 and CDR2 (germline): MNHNS, SASEGT. This CDR3 is built from 13 residues. Trimming stripped 6 bases from V and 1 base from J, with 9 bases between. The CDR3 region has the DNA TGTGCCAGCAGCCTCAGTTCCCAAGAGACCCAGTACTTC. It is translated as CASSLSSQETQYF.

This clone was seen a single time. V usage is TRBV11-3 and J usage is TRBJ2-2; no reliable D call. The CDR3 extends over 12 amino acids. In germline, CDR1 is SGHNT, CDR2 YENEEA. The V gene lost 4 bases and the J gene lost 4 bases, with 4 bases spanning the gap. The CDR3 here is CASSSSTGELFF. The CDR3 bases are TGTGCCAGCAGCTCTAGCACCGGGGAGCTGTTTTTT.

V usage is TRBV5-1 and J usage is TRBJ2-3, with TRBD2 matching 9 bases. After removal of 0 bases from V and 6 bases from J, the junction contained 5 bases not matched to a gene. Germline CDR1 reads SGHRS; CDR2 reads YFSETQ. CDR3 length equals 15 residues. The CDR3 nucleotides read TGCGCCAGCAGCTTGGAAGCGGGGGGCGGGGATACGCAGTATTTT. As protein: CASSLEAGGGDTQYF.

The J gene is TRBJ1-2, the V gene TRBV5-1; TRBD1 aligns across 7 bases. The ends lost 0 bases at V and 4 bases at J; junction bases unmatched: 3. Germline assignment: CDR1 SGHRS and CDR2 YFSETQ. This CDR3 is 14 amino acids long. The CDR3: CASSLDRGSYGYTF. CDR3 coding DNA: TGCGCCAGCAGCTTGGACAGGGGTTCCTATGGCTACACCTTC.

This clone came up a few times. The genes are TRBV10-2 and TRBJ1-5; TRBD1 might be the D (6 bases). The V gene lost 4 bases and the J gene lost 4 bases, with 8 bases spanning the gap. Germline V gene lookup returns CDR1 WSHSY and CDR2 SAAADI. This CDR3 comprises 13 residues. The chain's CDR3 is CASSGQENQPQHF. The CDR3, as DNA: TGCGCCAGCAGTGGACAGGAAAATCAGCCCCAGCATTTT.

J is TRBJ2-7 and V is TRBV7-2; TRBD2 agrees at 10 bases. This CDR3 has 14 amino acids. Germline lookup yields CDR1 SGHTA and CDR2 FQGNSA. With 5 bases clipped from V and 0 bases from J, the junction kept 1 base outside the gene matches. CDR3 nucleotide sequence: TGTGCCAGCAGCGGGACTAGCGCCTCCTACGAGCAGTACTTC. Encoded protein: CASSGTSASYEQYF.

The rearrangement links TRBV19 to TRBJ2-7; D remains unclear. CDR1 and CDR2 (germline): LNHDA, SQIVND (reference sequence). The CDR3 covers 14 residues. Trimming took 3 bases from V and 0 from J, leaving 9 bases between them. CDR3 bases: TGTGCCAGTAGTATCTTTCTAAGCTCCTACGAGCAGTACTTC. The encoded protein is CASSIFLSSYEQYF.

The rearrangement uses TRBV18 and TRBJ1-2; D is perhaps TRBD1 (5 bases). The germline V gene has CDR1 KGHSH and CDR2 LQKENI. The CDR3 is 13 amino acids. The ends were cut back, 2 bases at V and 4 bases at J, with 8 bases in the middle. The CDR3 here is CASSPGGGYGYTF. The CDR3 DNA sequence: TGTGCCAGCTCACCAGGTGGGGGCTATGGCTACACCTTC.

J is TRBJ1-1 and V is TRBV4-3, with 7 bases that match TRBD1. The J segment lost 4 bases and the V segment lost 1 base, leaving 6 bases of the junction unmatched. The CDR3 has 15 residues. Looked up from germline, CDR1 is LGHNA and CDR2 is YSLEER. In DNA form, the CDR3 reads TGCGCCAGCAGCCAAGGGTCCAGGGGGAGCACTGAAGCTTTCTTT. Residues: CASSQGSRGSTEAFF.

This chain joins TRBV19 and TRBJ2-7, with TRBD2 matching over 8 bases. Germline trimming cut 6 bases from V and 6 bases from J; bases unmatched to any gene: 10. Germline V CDR1 and CDR2: LNHDA, SQIVND (reference sequence). The CDR3 spans 14 residues. The CDR3 loop is CASRDTGGYGEQYF. Written as DNA, the CDR3 is TGTGCCAGTAGGGATACGGGAGGGTACGGCGAGCAGTACTTC.

The genes are TRBV20-1 and TRBJ2-1; weak D call: TRBD1 (6 bases). Trimming took off 4 bases at V and 6 bases at J, with 7 bases between the two ends. The CDR3 length is 11 residues. CDR1 and CDR2 (germline): DFQATT, SNEGSKA (reference sequence). CDR3 in DNA: TGCAGTGCTACAGGGGTCAATGAGCAGTTCTTC. Protein product: CSATGVNEQFF.

The V gene is TRBV5-1, the J gene TRBJ2-7; 13 bases are shared with TRBD2. Germline values: CDR1 SGHRS, CDR2 YFSETQ. This CDR3 contains 18 residues. The junction had 11 bases not matched to a gene; V was cut back by 3 bases and J by 2 bases. As DNA, the CDR3 is TGCGCCAGCAGCTCCCGGAGACGGACTAGCGGGGGCCCCTACGAGCAGTACTTC. Residues: CASSSRRRTSGGPYEQYF.

The chain has TRBV5-5 and TRBJ2-7, with 9 bases fitting TRBD1. V dropped 5 bases and J dropped 4; count of bases not matched to a gene: 4. The CDR3 is 13 residues long. From germline, CDR1 is SGHKS and CDR2 YYEKEE (reference sequence). This CDR3 is CASRQGAGYEQYF. The CDR3 nucleotides read TGTGCCAGCAGACAGGGGGCGGGGTACGAGCAGTACTTC.

The genes are TRBV9 and TRBJ1-3, with D possibly being TRBD1 (5 bases). Germline V lookup: CDR1 SGDLS, CDR2 YYNGEE. The CDR3 has 14 residues. V lost 3 bases, J lost 3 bases, and 10 bases lay in between. Written as DNA, the CDR3 is TGTGCCAGCAGCGCAGGGACGGGTGGAAACACCATATATTTT. This translates into CASSAGTGGNTIYF.

V and J are TRBV2 and TRBJ1-6; TRBD1 matches 10 bases. The germline gives CDR1 SNHLY, CDR2 FYNNEI. J lost 9 bases, V lost 6 bases, and 8 bases had no gene match. The CDR3 spans 15 residues. Here the CDR3 DNA reads TGTGCCAGCAGGGGGGGGACAGGGGAAAGTTCACCCCTCCACTTT. Amino acid sequence: CASRGGTGESSPLHF.

The chain combines TRBV6-5 with TRBJ2-1; possible D gene TRBD1, 5 bases. Trimming took off 2 bases at V and 6 bases at J, with 8 bases between the two ends. Germline loops: CDR1 MNHEY, CDR2 SVGAGI. The CDR3 has 13 residues. CDR3 residues: CASSYPDSNEQFF. The CDR3 coding sequence is TGTGCCAGCAGTTACCCCGACAGCAATGAGCAGTTCTTC.

This sequence joins TRBV9 and TRBJ2-7, with D possibly TRBD1 on 6 matching bases. V was pared by 3 bases and J by 5 bases, with 18 bases between. Germline V gene sequence: CDR1 SGDLS, CDR2 YYNGEE. The CDR3 has 15 residues. The CDR3, as DNA: TGTGCCAGCAGCGGGGGGCCCCGTTTAATCGACGAGCAGTACTTC. Translating it yields CASSGGPRLIDEQYF.

This clone occurred once. This chain uses TRBV30 with TRBJ1-1; D is undetermined. CDR1 GTSNPN and CDR2 SVGIG come from the germline V gene (reference sequence). V shed 0 bases and J shed 4 bases, with 9 bases lying between them. The CDR3 length is 13 residues. Here the CDR3 DNA reads TGTGCCTGGAGTGTTTTAGGGATCACTGAAGCTTTCTTT. Protein: CAWSVLGITEAFF.

The chain has TRBV5-4 and TRBJ2-1; TRBD1 matches 7 bases. Germline V gives CDR1 SGHNT, CDR2 YYREEE (reference sequence). The junction had 12 bases not matched to a gene; V was cut back by 6 bases and J by 6 bases. The CDR3 is 15 amino acids. CDR3 residues: CASTYRDRKSNEQFF. As DNA, the CDR3 is TGTGCCAGCACCTACCGGGACAGAAAAAGCAATGAGCAGTTCTTC.

This clone was counted a single time. The chain joins TRBV27 to TRBJ2-6, with 8 bases aligning to TRBD1. Trimming at V came to 6 bases and at J to 0 bases, leaving 10 bases not matched to a gene. The CDR3 has 18 amino acids. Germline CDR1 reads MNHEY; CDR2 reads SMNVEV (reference sequence). CDR3: CASSLRDRSLSGANVLTF. The CDR3 DNA sequence: TGTGCCAGCAGCCTCCGGGACAGGTCCCTCTCTGGGGCCAACGTCCTGACTTTC.